Listed below are T cell receptor beta chains from one sample, sequenced in a study of blood T cells in healthy people across ages. TCRdb analysed the 5' RACE reads with MiXCR anew, one entry per CDR3 protein. The sample contains some 880,000 distinct CDR3 sequences, under 40% of which appear only once. What was sequenced was blood. The receptors derive from a man younger than 30 in good health. Both conserved end residues are part of each CDR3.

>TRBJ2-4|TRBV12-3/TRBV12-4|14
CAGSLAETKNIQYF
>TRBJ2-5|TRBV9|15
CASSASGTGVNEQYF
>TRBJ1-1|TRBV30|11
CAWSGQFEAFF
>TRBJ2-1|TRBV7-2|16
CASSPERGARYNEQFF
>TRBJ2-7|TRBV12-3/TRBV12-4|20
CASSLERASLRGDESREQYF
>NA|TRBV5-6|16
CASSQWTPIFYNEQYF
>TRBJ2-5|TRBV3-1|14
CASSQDLVQETQYF
>TRBJ2-3|TRBV3-1|12
CASSSSGRVEYF
>TRBJ1-1|TRBV20-1|14
CSGQGQGALTEAFF
>TRBJ2-1|TRBV5-1|14
CASSRSGAVNEQFF